A single sample is the source of the 7 T cell receptor beta chains below, sequenced in a study of cytomegalovirus exposure and HLA in healthy donors. PCR used 60 Vbeta primers and 13 Jbeta primers. The table came from immunoSEQ multiplex PCR; TCRdb's copy has only in-frame clones and leaves some out. The top ten hold about 5% of the sample, which has over 80,000 clones, roughly four fifths seen once. Source material: PBMCs. These receptors originate from a man aged 40-50 years in good health and CMV-seropositive.

The rearrangement uses TRBV4-2 and TRBJ1-2; the D is unclear. CDR1 is LGHNA, CDR2 YNFKEQ, per germline. V lost 2 bases to trimming and J lost 1 base, with 11 bases between them. The CDR3 extends over 15 amino acids. Here the CDR3 DNA reads TGTGCCAGCAGCCAAAGGAACAGCTTTAACTATGGCTACACCTTC. It specifies CASSQRNSFNYGYTF.

This clone was recorded only once. The chain links TRBV29-1 to TRBJ1-4; no clear D. Trimming took off 4 bases at V and 4 bases at J, with 7 bases between the two ends. The CDR3 contains 12 residues. Germline values: CDR1 SQVTM, CDR2 ANQGSEA. CDR3 region: CSVVHNNEKLFF. CDR3 coding DNA: TGCAGCGTTGTACACAATAATGAAAAACTGTTTTTT.

This sequence joins TRBV7-8 and TRBJ2-7; D is ambiguous. Trimming shortened V by 2 bases and J by 12 bases, and 11 bases separated the two germline ends. The CDR3 is made up of 11 amino acids. Germline assignment: CDR1 SGHVS and CDR2 FQNEAQ. The CDR3 reads CASSLFGTPYF. The DNA for the CDR3 is TGTGCCAGCAGCTTATTCGGTACGCCGTACTTC.

The chain joins TRBV5-1 to TRBJ2-1; TRBD1 might be the D (6 bases). The V and J ends lost 0 bases and 7 bases respectively, with 8 bases between them. This CDR3 is built from 13 residues. Germline V lookup: CDR1 SGHRS, CDR2 YFSETQ. The CDR3 DNA follows: TGCGCCAGCAGCTTGGACAGGGTGAATGAGCAGTTCTTC. As protein: CASSLDRVNEQFF.

The J gene is TRBJ2-5, the V gene TRBV11-3; a weak D match, TRBD2 (6 bases). The V end lost 1 base, the J end lost 5 bases, and 14 bases lay between the germline ends. The CDR3 spans 15 residues. The germline gives CDR1 SGHNT, CDR2 YENEEA. The CDR3 spells CASSLGGGPRETQYF. The CDR3 DNA follows: TGTGCCAGCAGCTTAGGGGGAGGCCCGCGGGAGACCCAGTACTTC.

This clone is a singleton in its sample. This chain connects TRBV19 to TRBJ1-1, with TRBD1 matching over 9 bases. The ends lost 3 bases at V and 11 bases at J; junction bases unmatched: 4. CDR3 size: 12 residues. The V gene's germline CDR1 is LNHDA and CDR2 SQIVND (reference sequence). The CDR3 DNA follows: TGTGCCAGTAGTATTCCTGGACAGGGGGCTTTCTTT. Protein product: CASSIPGQGAFF.

The chain recombines TRBV7-9 with TRBJ2-4; D perhaps matches TRBD2 (8 bases). CDR1 and CDR2 from the germline V gene are SEHNR and FQNEAQ (reference sequence). The CDR3 spans 14 residues. V was shortened by 5 bases and J by 12 bases, with 20 bases between the two germline ends. The CDR3 DNA reads as TGTGCCAGCAGCACAGACATGCGGGGGGACAGTCAGTACTTC. Its protein is CASSTDMRGDSQYF. Full variable domain (remainder filled in from reference TRBV7-9 and TRBJ2-4): DTGVSQNPRHKITKRGQNVTFRCDPISEHNRLYWYRQTLGQGPEFLTYFQNEAQLEKSRLLSDRFSAERPKGSFSTLEIQRTEQGDSAMYLCASSTDMRGDSQYFGAGTRLSVL.